The 13 T cell receptor beta chains below all came from one sample that was sequenced in a study of blood T cell repertoires in COVID-19 (TCRdb year 2020). The method was the immunoSEQ multiplex PCR assay. TCRdb holds this immuneACCESS table with in-frame rearrangements only. Some clones are missing; in checked studies, unresolved V genes explain under half, and the rest has no known cause. The sample has about 110,000 clones on record, about nine tenths of them singletons. Of the sample, around 4.5% is held by the ten largest clones. Material: peripheral blood. The receptors come from a man in his forties with acute or convalescent COVID-19.

The chain joins TRBV19 to TRBJ1-5; D gene ambiguous. Germline CDR1 and CDR2: LNHDA and SQIVND (reference sequence). Trimming removed 3 bases from V and 7 bases from J, with 10 bases in between. This CDR3 has 13 amino acids. The CDR3 spells CASSIRDSQPQHF. In nucleotides, the CDR3 is TGTGCCAGTAGTATCCGGGATTCGCAGCCCCAGCATTTT.

The chain joins TRBV27 to TRBJ2-2; TRBD2 matches 7 bases. CDR1 is MNHEY and CDR2 is SMNVEV in the germline V gene (reference sequence). CDR3 length equals 15 residues. V dropped 6 bases and J dropped 5; count of bases not matched to a gene: 9. The CDR3 protein is CASRLASGTTGELFF. The CDR3 coding sequence is TGTGCCAGCAGACTTGCTAGCGGAACAACCGGGGAGCTGTTTTTT.

DNA for the CDR3: TGTGCCAGTAGTGTCCGGGACTTTAACACCGGGGAGCTGTTTTTT. Translation gives CASSVRDFNTGELFF. The chain is built from TRBV19 and TRBJ2-2, with D possibly TRBD2 on 6 matching bases. Germline CDR1 reads LNHDA; CDR2 reads SQIVND (reference sequence). V lost 5 bases to trimming and J lost 2 bases, with 12 bases between them. This CDR3 has 15 residues.

The chain has TRBV7-3 and TRBJ2-2; 7 nucleotides match TRBD1. With 6 bases clipped from V and 5 bases from J, the junction kept 6 bases outside the gene matches. The CDR3 extends over 14 amino acids. Per germline, CDR1 SGHTA and CDR2 FQGTGA. The CDR3 here is CASRRDSSTGELFF. In DNA form, the CDR3 reads TGTGCCAGCAGAAGGGACAGTAGTACCGGGGAGCTGTTTTTT.

The V and J genes are TRBV3-1 (or the pseudogene TRBV3-2) and TRBJ1-4, with TRBD1 as a possible D gene (5 bases). The CDR3 spans 15 residues. The V end lost 3 bases, the J end lost 11 bases, and 19 bases lay between the germline ends. Per germline, CDR1 LGHDT and CDR2 YNNKEL (reference sequence). The CDR3 region is CASSQQPSPGSKLFF. In nucleotides, the CDR3 is TGTGCCAGCAGCCAGCAGCCATCCCCAGGGTCGAAACTGTTTTTT.

This rearrangement joins TRBV10-3 to TRBJ2-7, with D perhaps TRBD1 (8 bases). The CDR3 loop spans 14 amino acids. Trimming cost V 4 bases and J 5 bases, with 15 bases left between them. From germline, CDR1 is ENHRY and CDR2 SYGVKD. The CDR3 sequence is CAISVVQGGDEQYF. The CDR3 nucleotides are TGTGCCATCAGTGTAGTACAGGGGGGGGACGAGCAGTACTTC.

This rearrangement joins TRBV5-4 to TRBJ2-5; D call uncertain. CDR1 is SGHNT, CDR2 YYREEE, per germline (reference sequence). V was shortened by 0 bases and J by 0 bases, with 6 bases between the two germline ends. The length of the CDR3 is 14 residues. The CDR3 here is CASSLATYQETQYF. The DNA for the CDR3 is TGTGCCAGCAGCTTGGCTACTTACCAAGAGACCCAGTACTTC.

V and J are TRBV10-2 and TRBJ2-1; 10 bases are shared with TRBD2. J gave up 6 bases and V 5 bases, and 7 bases lay outside the gene matches. This CDR3 is built from 15 residues. CDR1 and CDR2 from the germline V gene are WSHSY and SAAADI. The CDR3 region has the DNA TGCGCCAGCAGTCTAGCGGGAGTAGGGGTCAATGAGCAGTTCTTC. This encodes CASSLAGVGVNEQFF.

V is TRBV19 and J is TRBJ2-7; TRBD2 is a possible D gene (5 bases). The CDR3 spans 14 residues. The germline V gene encodes CDR1 LNHDA and CDR2 SQIVND (reference sequence). V was pared by 2 bases and J by 0 bases, with 8 bases between. CDR3 DNA: TGTGCCAGTAGTATAAGTGGGAGCTCCTACGAGCAGTACTTC. Protein: CASSISGSSYEQYF.

The rearrangement joins TRBV13 to TRBJ1-2; 12 bases fit TRBD1. Germline CDR1 is PRHDT and CDR2 is FYEKMQ (reference sequence). The CDR3 runs to 17 residues. Trimming removed 5 bases from V and 7 bases from J; junction bases left unmatched: 14. CDR3 DNA: TGTGCCAGCAGCATAATCCCCGGGGGACAGGGGGCGGGTGGCTACACCTTC. Translation gives CASSIIPGGQGAGGYTF.

This clone was recorded a few times. This chain links TRBV6-1 with TRBJ1-2; 12 nucleotides line up with TRBD1. The CDR3 sequence is 16 residues long. CDR1 and CDR2 (germline): MNHNS, SASEGT. Trimming cost V 0 bases and J 7 bases; bases outside gene matches: 6. The CDR3 DNA reads TGTGCCAGCAGTGAAGCGAGGGACAGGGGGCCTCGTGGCTACACCTTC. Protein: CASSEARDRGPRGYTF.

The chain uses TRBV5-6 and TRBJ2-5; 10 bases agree with TRBD2. This CDR3 comprises 16 residues. The ends lost 4 bases at V and 4 bases at J; junction bases unmatched: 10. CDR1 is SGHDT, CDR2 YYEEEE, per germline. CDR3: CASSRIGLAGVETQYF. CDR3 nucleotide sequence: TGTGCCAGCAGCCGAATTGGGCTAGCGGGGGTAGAGACCCAGTACTTC.

The chain has TRBV19 and TRBJ1-1; D possibly corresponds to TRBD1 (5 bases). CDR1 and CDR2 (germline): LNHDA, SQIVND (reference sequence). Trimming left V 5 bases short and J 5 bases short, with 24 bases between. CDR3 length equals 17 residues. This CDR3 is CASSPAYGTAGGTEAFF. The CDR3 DNA is TGTGCCAGTAGTCCTGCCTACGGGACGGCGGGGGGGACTGAAGCTTTCTTT.